Listed below are T cell receptor beta chains from one sample, sequenced in a study of blood T cell repertoires in COVID-19. The repertoire was sequenced with immunoSEQ multiplex PCR; TCRdb's copy has only in-frame clones and lacks some. The sample has about 260,000 clones, around 87% seen once. The sample consisted of peripheral blood. The receptors were sampled from a woman in her fifties or sixties with COVID-19, enrolled during active disease. The CDR3 runs from the conserved cysteine through the conserved F or W. A D gene is named only where the DNA matches it firmly. Expanded clones are given a class, and other clones once, few, many or no size at all.

d_gene,j_gene,abundance,v_gene,CDR3nt,CDR3aa
-,TRBJ2-2,-,TRBV6-5,TGTGCCAGCAGCCGACTAATCCCCGAGACCGGGGAGCTGTTTTTT,CASSRLIPETGELFF
-,TRBJ1-4,-,TRBV3-1/TRBV3-2,TGTGCCAGCCACTCGGGGTTAATGGGTGAAAAACTGTTTTTT,CASHSGLMGEKLFF
-,TRBJ1-1,-,TRBV7-9,TGTGCCAGCAGTCGCTCAGGGCCCTTTGAAGCTTTCTTT,CASSRSGPFEAFF
TRBD1,TRBJ1-1,few,TRBV18,TGTGCCAGCTCACAGGACAGGGGGAACACTGAAGCTTTCTTT,CASSQDRGNTEAFF
TRBD1,TRBJ1-2,few,TRBV5-1,TGCGCCAGCATGCCGGACAGGGCTAACTATGGCTACACCTTC,CASMPDRANYGYTF
-,TRBJ2-1,-,TRBV29-1,TGCAGCGTTGAAAGGTGGGAGTCTGTGGTGAATGAGCAGTTCTTC,CSVERWESVVNEQFF
-,TRBJ2-1,-,TRBV5-1,TGCGCCAGCAGCGGGAGCTATGAGCAGTTCTTC,CASSGSYEQFF
TRBD2,TRBJ2-3,-,TRBV19,TGTGCCAGTAGTAGGACGGGACTAGCGGGAACAGATACGCAGTATTTT,CASSRTGLAGTDTQYF
TRBD2,TRBJ2-7,-,TRBV28,TGTGCCAGCAGGATCCCCCGGGGGGCCTACGAGCAGTACTTC,CASRIPRGAYEQYF
-,TRBJ2-1,-,TRBV7-2,TGTGCCAGCAGCTTTGACAGGAGCGGTGAGCAGTTCTTC,CASSFDRSGEQFF
TRBD1,TRBJ2-1,-,TRBV11-3,TGTGCCAGCAGCCTGATCGACAGGGATGAGCAGTTCTTC,CASSLIDRDEQFF
-,TRBJ1-1,-,TRBV4-2,TGTGCCAGCAGCCAAGATCCGGGGAGGGAGGTGAACACTGAAGCTTTCTTT,CASSQDPGREVNTEAFF